The clone carrying this TCR beta chain was seen repeatedly, ten times or more. The sample originates from a study of early T cells in non-severe SARS-CoV-2 infection. Study as a whole: With bulk RNA from unsorted whole blood as input, sequencing yielded unpaired chains.

Researchers tagged individual cDNA molecules with unique molecular identifiers. Each CDR3 protein is one row after TCRdb ran MiXCR on the 5' RACE reads. The data hold some 64,000 distinct CDR3 sequences, with almost 9% observed a single time. V shed 5 bases and J shed 2 bases, with 16 bases lying between them. Germline CDR1 LNHNV, CDR2 YYDKDF (reference sequence). The length of the CDR3 is 15 residues. The chain employs TRBV15 and TRBJ2-7, with a possible D match to TRBD1 (6 bases). Sequenced here: whole blood, sampled at baseline. This sequence originates from an adult who was a healthcare worker with PCR-confirmed SARS-CoV-2 infection or an uninfected control (not recorded which). The CDR3 sequence: CATSGGRDPAYEQYF. DNA for the CDR3: TGTGCCACCAGCGGGGGCCGGGACCCAGCCTACGAGCAGTACTTC.